The text below deals with one T cell receptor beta chain. Its recognized antigen is unknown. No much larger clonotype is one base removed from it; base qualities were not supplied. The cohort consisted of 666 healthy bone marrow donors. At the time of sampling, all cohort members were nominally healthy, though unrecorded immune exposures were likely present. The donor was CMV seronegative and belonged to the group of roughly 330 seronegative cohort members. A peripheral blood sample was provided by each donor, and peripheral blood mononuclear cells were used for TCR beta sequencing. Genomic DNA extraction from the blood cell samples was performed with the Qiagen DNeasy Blood Extraction Kit. The V and J ends are trimmed by 0 bases and 6 bases, leaving 5 bases between them. The CDR3 covers 12 residues, taking in both the cysteine and the phenylalanine. The sequence is cut down to CDR3 DNA, 36 bases in frame from base 1. CDR1 MNHEY and CDR2 SMNVEV are derived from the germline V gene (reference sequence).

Libraries were constructed by the immunoSEQ multiplex PCR assay. For the multiplex PCR, a mixture combining 60 forward primers for TCR Vbeta segments and 13 reverse primers for TCR Jbeta segments was used. A multiplex PCR assay on genomic DNA amplified the CDR3 region of rearranged TCR beta genes. The Illumina HiSeq System was used to sequence the amplified TCR beta libraries as 87-base-pair reads. As for how the authors treated the data: In a later analysis, tens of millions of unique TCR beta chains were counted across the roughly 610 repertoires, and around 10 million of these chains were shared by at least two donors. Raw reads were error-corrected and collapsed into unique sequences by a nearest-neighbor algorithm in which closely related sequences were merged to remove PCR and sequencing errors. CDR3 sequences were aligned to IMGT reference sequences to assign V, D and J gene segments. For a sequence to be retained, at least a six-nucleotide match to both a V gene segment and a J gene segment was required. Rearrangements were called productive when the CDR3 lacked stop codons and stayed in frame with V and J; all others were non-productive. Following IMGT convention, CDR3 was defined as the stretch from the second conserved V-encoded cysteine to the conserved J-encoded phenylalanine. The earlier analysis of 500 to 600 of the donors excluded sequences that lacked an unambiguous match to a single V gene segment. An earlier analysis of 500 to 700 of the donors classified V segments as functional when productive rearrangements were above 56.7% and as segregating when the standard deviation between donors was above 5%. A statistical classification framework was built for diagnosing cytomegalovirus status from the catalog of TCR beta chain sequences. V and J gene assignment, in a later analysis, came from comparing TCR nucleotide sequences with IMGT/GENE-DB human TR gene sequences. In a later analysis, CDR3 sequences and most-parsimonious VDJ recombination scenarios were assigned using the TCRdist pipeline. A later analysis defined each TCR beta chain by its CDR3 amino acid sequence plus V-gene family, and excluded reads lacking a unique V-gene family. As a way to deal with suspected cross-contamination and a sequencing artifact, a later analysis dropped hundreds of nucleotide sequences that were highly shared and had low generation probability. A later analysis calculated a clonal expansion index for each public chain from normalized within-repertoire ranks of inferred template counts. In a later analysis, generation probabilities were computed using a VDJ recombination model fitted to out-of-frame rearrangements, and the results were checked against IGoR. A later analysis scored TCR-TCR, TCR-HLA and TCR-CMV co-occurrence with hypergeometric tests, applying a repertoire-size bias correction to TCR pairs. To estimate false discovery rates, a later analysis permuted the HLA or CMV assignments 20 times. In a later analysis, co-occurring TCRs were grouped using DBSCAN, with TCRdist sequence similarity added in when clustering inside HLA-allele-positive subsets. Repertoires with fewer than 30,000 or more than 120,000 public chains were left out of co-occurrence clustering, as were several repertoires with anomalous nucleotide sharing. TCRdb took this table from immuneACCESS and kept in-frame rearrangements with V and J called. Such tables lack part of the clones; where checked against another copy, unresolved V genes explain under half of the gap, and the rest is unexplained. V and J calls and clone size follow that table, whereas D and trimming were derived from the DNA. This sample has 210,000 or so clones in its table, and approximately 80% of those were observed once. The biggest ten clones account for about 0.6% of the sample.

This specimen comes from a study of cytomegalovirus exposure and HLA in healthy donors (dated by TCRdb to 2015 to 2018). Background for the entire study: An earlier analysis of some 600 of the donors reported 276 Gb of sequence data and around 100 million unique TCR beta sequences obtained from about 179 million T cells. To predict cytomegalovirus infection status, the study combined high-throughput TCR immunosequencing, statistical association of individual TCRs with disease status, and machine learning. The later analysis used no new phenotypic data to find candidate immune exposures, relying instead on TCR beta sequences and their occurrence across donors. A later analysis re-analyzed previously published TCR beta repertoires from hundreds of donors and added high-resolution HLA genotyping to study TCR occurrence patterns. Both class I and class II loci were covered by HLA typing, at four-digit resolution. The number of typed donors differed by locus: about 620-640 for A, B, C, DRB1 and DQB1; approximately 540 for DQA1; some 590 for DPA1; and roughly 490 for DPB1. Donor age, sex, ethnicity and CMV serostatus were collected together with the repertoire data. An early release that covered roughly 600 HLA-typed donors contained approximately 300 gigabases of sequencing data and tens of millions of unique TCR sequences. Several DR-DQ haplotypes were treated as single units for association and clustering because of strong linkage in the cohort. All discovery cohort repertoires had been generated using a single sequencing platform. The study profiled the T cell repertoires of hundreds of subjects by immunosequencing and related them to cytomegalovirus serostatus. Of the roughly 400 genotyped donors, 65% to 90% were placed in the genetic ancestry cluster associated with self-reported Caucasian donors. In addition to the first cohort of 500 to 850 subjects, a separate validation cohort of about 120 different subjects was used. An earlier analysis of fewer than 750 of the donors used high-throughput TCR beta sequencing to judge whether each TCR beta V gene segment behaved as functional or pseudogenic. A later genetic analysis took genome-wide SNP genotypes for about 65% of the roughly 670 donors and used that subset as a discovery cohort. Among around 400 genotyped donors of the cohort, an average of around 220,000 unique TCR beta nucleotide sequences was sequenced per donor, of which roughly 18% were non-productive. The aim of the study was to test whether cataloging public T cell receptors could identify signatures of past pathogen exposure. General conclusions and limits of the study: In a later analysis, HLA-associated TCR beta chains showed more clonal expansion and lower generation probabilities than non-associated chains that were equally common. The study listed 150 to 200 TCR beta chains as associated with cytomegalovirus. Only TCR beta chains were sequenced in this cohort, and the absence of alpha or paired-chain data limited detectable features. According to a later analysis, TCR association rates differed among HLA loci, with DRB1 alleles showing the most associated TCRs and HLA-C alleles showing the fewest. Most CMV-associated TCR beta chains appeared to be HLA-restricted in a later analysis, and the HLA associations seemed to be driven largely by CMV exposure. Because the 87-base-pair reads could not distinguish some IMGT-functional V segments, including TRBV6-2 and TRBV6-3, those segments were excluded. A cluster of highly shared sequence variants was judged likely to be a technical artifact of the sequencing pipeline. A further reported finding was that TCR beta sequences accurately predicted the HLA-A and HLA-B alleles for most subjects in the first cohort. Linkage disequilibrium might explain the correlated functional status among segregating V segments, but an unknown experimental factor could not be excluded. The presence/absence analyses assumed that sequencing depth was roughly uniform across donors, and that assumption may not be true. An earlier analysis of roughly 570 of the donors showed that most TCR beta V segments appeared in productive rearrangements either about 87% or about 30% of the time, which broadly matched IMGT annotations. Compared with the approximately 720-donor mean, donors in an Asian-associated ancestry cluster had fewer N-insertions in productive TCRs, according to a later genetic analysis. For the cohort, immune exposure information was limited to CMV serostatus. Because HLA typing was missing for some donors at each locus, association tests included only the typed subset. A few of the identified cytomegalovirus-associated TCR beta chains were confirmed in vitro to be specific for cytomegalovirus antigens. In both the original and validation cohorts, the classifier was reported to diagnose cytomegalovirus status with high specificity and sensitivity. When HLA alleles, especially DR and DQ, strongly co-occurred, attributing TCR associations to individual alleles was difficult. A later analysis reported that several top co-occurrence clusters appeared linked to parvovirus B19, influenza, CMV and Epstein-Barr virus. A later analysis associated 17,000 or so TCR beta sequences with specific HLA alleles at a false discovery rate of 0.05. While some public TCRs were present in many individuals, most TCR sequences turned up only very rarely across donors. The authors suggested that the approach could potentially be extended to other disease states and immunological phenotypes. The earlier analysis of some 560 of the donors excluded over 15 rarely observed V segments, including chromosome 9 orphons, because counts were too low. A later genetic analysis associated a missense DCLRE1C variant with V-gene and J-gene trimming of TCR beta chains, and an independent cohort replicated the association.

The source material was PBMCs. This receptor was identified in a woman in her thirties or forties in good health and CMV-seronegative. The sequence links TRBV27 to TRBJ1-2; the D gene assignment is ambiguous. The CDR3 sequence is CASSLSADGYTF. The base sequence is TGTGCCAGCAGTTTATCCGCGGATGGCTACACCTTC.